This T cell receptor (beta chain) emerged from a study of metastatic and nonmetastatic thyroid tumors. About the research overall: Blood and tumor or nodule tissue repertoires from malignant and benign thyroid patients were compared. Study-level points and caveats: Benign nodules reportedly had significantly lower TCR beta diversity than malignant thyroid tumors in blood and tumor.

Germline loops: CDR1 MNHNS, CDR2 SASEGT. This CDR3 has 13 residues. As to this clone: Its antigen is still unknown. A junction end diverges from the germline sequence, so it may reflect a read error.

Every patient underwent thyroid surgery untreated. Source study methods: What underpinned the distant-metastasis classifier for papillary thyroid cancer was the set of CDR3 differences across clinicopathological groups. MiXCR re-clonotyped the PCR reads for TCRdb. The V and J calls follow TCRdb's processing rather than the paper's. Among about 36,000 clones listed, less than 25% were seen once. The chain joins TRBV6-1 to TRBJ1-1, with a weak D call TRBD1 (6 bases). The sequencing input was blood. The sequence was collected from a female donor with papillary thyroid cancer or a benign thyroid nodule (not recorded which). Some clones in this sample may be carry-over from other donors' samples. This CDR3 reads CASSDNGDTEDFF. The CDR3 DNA reads TGTGCCAGCAGCGATAACGGGGACACTGAAGATTTCTTT.